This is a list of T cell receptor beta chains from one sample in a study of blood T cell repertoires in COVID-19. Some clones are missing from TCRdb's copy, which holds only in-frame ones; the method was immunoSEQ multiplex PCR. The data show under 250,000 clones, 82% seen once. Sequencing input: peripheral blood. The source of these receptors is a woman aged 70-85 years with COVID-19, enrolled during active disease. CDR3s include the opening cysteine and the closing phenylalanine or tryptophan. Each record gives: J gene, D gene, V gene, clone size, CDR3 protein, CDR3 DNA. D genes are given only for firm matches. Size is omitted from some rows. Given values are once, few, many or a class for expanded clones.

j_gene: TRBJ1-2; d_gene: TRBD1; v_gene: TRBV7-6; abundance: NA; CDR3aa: CASSLGTTGVYGYTF; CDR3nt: TGTGCCAGCAGCTTAGGCACGACAGGGGTCTATGGCTACACCTTC
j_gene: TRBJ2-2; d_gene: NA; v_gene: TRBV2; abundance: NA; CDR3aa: CASSLLNTGELFF; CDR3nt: TGTGCCAGCAGCCTCCTAAACACCGGGGAGCTGTTTTTT
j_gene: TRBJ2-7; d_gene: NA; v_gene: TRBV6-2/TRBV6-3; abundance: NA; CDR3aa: CASSYGSGYEQYF; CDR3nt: TGTGCCAGCAGTTACGGTTCGGGTTACGAGCAGTACTTC
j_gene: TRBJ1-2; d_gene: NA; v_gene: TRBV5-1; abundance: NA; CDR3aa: CASSYDMYGYTF; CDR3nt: TGCGCCAGCAGCTACGACATGTATGGCTACACCTTC
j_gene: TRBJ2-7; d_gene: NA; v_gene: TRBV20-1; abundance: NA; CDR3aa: CSARLSYEQYF; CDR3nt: TGCAGTGCTCGTCTCTCCTACGAGCAGTACTTC
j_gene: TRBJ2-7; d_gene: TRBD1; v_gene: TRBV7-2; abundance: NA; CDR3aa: CASSLDGQGARSYEQYF; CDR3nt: TGTGCCAGCAGCTTAGACGGACAGGGGGCGAGGTCCTACGAGCAGTACTTC
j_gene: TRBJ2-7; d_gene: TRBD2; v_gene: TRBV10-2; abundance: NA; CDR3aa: CASISGLGPYEQYF; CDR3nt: TGCGCCAGCATCTCGGGACTAGGTCCCTACGAGCAGTACTTC
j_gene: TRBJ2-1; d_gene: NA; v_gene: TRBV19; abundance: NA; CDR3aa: CASSERLARNYNEQFF; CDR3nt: TGTGCCAGTTCGGAGAGGCTAGCCAGGAACTACAATGAGCAGTTCTTC
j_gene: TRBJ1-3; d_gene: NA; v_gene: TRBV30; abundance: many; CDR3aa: CAWSRDTFSGNTIYF; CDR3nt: TGTGCCTGGAGCCGCGACACATTCTCTGGAAACACCATATATTTT
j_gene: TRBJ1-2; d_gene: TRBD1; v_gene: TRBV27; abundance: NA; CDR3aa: CASSSTTGNYGYTF; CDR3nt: TGTGCCAGCAGTTCCACGACAGGGAACTACGGCTACACCTTC
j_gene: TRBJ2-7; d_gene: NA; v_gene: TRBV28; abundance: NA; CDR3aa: CASRYTGGGEQYF; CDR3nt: TGTGCCAGCAGGTATACTGGGGGAGGAGAGCAGTACTTC
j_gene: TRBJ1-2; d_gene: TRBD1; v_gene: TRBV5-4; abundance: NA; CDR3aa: CASSSPTQGRNYGYTF; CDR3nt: TGTGCCAGCAGCTCCCCTACACAGGGGCGGAACTATGGCTACACCTTC
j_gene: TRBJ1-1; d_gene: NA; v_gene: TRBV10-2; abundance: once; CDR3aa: CASKWGGAGGSEAFF; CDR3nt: TGCGCCAGCAAATGGGGGGGAGCGGGGGGATCTGAAGCTTTCTTT
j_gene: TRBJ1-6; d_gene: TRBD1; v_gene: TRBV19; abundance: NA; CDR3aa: CASSGPPGQGNSPLHF; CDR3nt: TGTGCCAGTAGCGGCCCACCGGGACAGGGAAATTCACCCCTCCACTTT
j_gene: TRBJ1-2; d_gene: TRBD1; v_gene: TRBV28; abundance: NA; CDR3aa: CASTDRDGYTF; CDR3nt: TGTGCCAGCACGGACAGGGATGGCTACACCTTC
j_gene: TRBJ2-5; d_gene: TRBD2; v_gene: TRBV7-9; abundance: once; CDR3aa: CASSLGGLVQETQYF; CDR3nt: TGTGCCAGCAGCTTAGGGGGACTAGTCCAAGAGACCCAGTACTTC
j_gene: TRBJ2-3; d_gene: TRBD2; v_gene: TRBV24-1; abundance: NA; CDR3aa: CATGTSGTRPDTQYF; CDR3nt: TGTGCCACCGGAACTAGCGGGACCCGCCCAGATACGCAGTATTTT
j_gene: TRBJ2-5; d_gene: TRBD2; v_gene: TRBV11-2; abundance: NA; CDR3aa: CASSLLAGGNRETQYF; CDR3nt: TGTGCCAGCAGCTTACTAGCGGGAGGGAATCGGGAGACCCAGTACTTC
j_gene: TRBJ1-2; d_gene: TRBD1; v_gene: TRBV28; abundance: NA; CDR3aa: CASSFGTGEGYGYTF; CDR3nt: TGTGCCAGCAGTTTCGGGACAGGGGAAGGGTATGGCTACACCTTC
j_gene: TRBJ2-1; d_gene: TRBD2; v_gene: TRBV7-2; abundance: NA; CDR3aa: CASSALAGGINEQFF; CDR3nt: TGTGCCAGCAGCGCACTAGCGGGAGGGATCAATGAGCAGTTCTTC
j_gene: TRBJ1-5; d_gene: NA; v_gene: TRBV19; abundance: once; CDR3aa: CASEEGGNQPQHF; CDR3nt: TGTGCCAGTGAGGAGGGAGGCAATCAGCCCCAGCATTTT
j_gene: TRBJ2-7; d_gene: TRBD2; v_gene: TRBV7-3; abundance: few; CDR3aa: CASSLIAGVEQYF; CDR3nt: TGTGCCAGCAGCTTAATAGCGGGAGTGGAGCAGTACTTC
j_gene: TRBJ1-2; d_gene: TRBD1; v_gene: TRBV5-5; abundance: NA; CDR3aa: CASSRDSSYYGYTF; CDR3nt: TGTGCCAGCAGCAGGGACAGCTCATACTATGGCTACACCTTC
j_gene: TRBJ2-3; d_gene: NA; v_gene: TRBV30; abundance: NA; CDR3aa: CAWRAGIRKDTQYF; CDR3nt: TGTGCCTGGAGGGCGGGGATTAGGAAAGATACGCAGTATTTT
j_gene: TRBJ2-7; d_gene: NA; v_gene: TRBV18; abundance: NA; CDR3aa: CASSPSLVHEQYF; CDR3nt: TGTGCCAGCTCACCATCGCTAGTGCACGAGCAGTACTTC
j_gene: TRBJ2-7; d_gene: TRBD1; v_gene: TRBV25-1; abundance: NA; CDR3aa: CASSATGVSYEQYF; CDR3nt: TGTGCCAGCAGTGCAACAGGGGTCTCCTACGAGCAGTACTTC